This is a list of T cell receptor beta chains from one sample in a study of graft-versus-host responses after intestinal transplantation. Antigen specificity for these receptors is unknown. Sequenced by immunoSEQ multiplex PCR; TCRdb stores in-frame clones only, minus some. Of about 110,000 clones listed, approximately 92% are singletons. The material sequenced was unstimulated CD4+ T cells sorted from spleen or lymph node cells, taken before transplant. Receptors originate from a human donor who was the organ donor for an intestinal transplant. Both conserved end residues are part of each CDR3. The D gene is left open where the match is weak. Some rows mark clone size as missing; the rest say once, few, many or name a class of expanded clone.

>TRBV30|TRBJ1-5|-|-
CAWSVRRSNQPQHF
TGTGCCTGGAGTGTAAGGCGGAGCAATCAGCCCCAGCATTTT
>TRBV27|TRBJ1-1|-|-
CASSFTGNTEAFF
TGTGCCAGCAGTTTTACCGGGAACACTGAAGCTTTCTTT
>TRBV13|TRBJ2-7|once|TRBD1
CASSLRQGESHF
TGTGCCAGCAGCTTACGACAGGGGGAGTCTCACTTC
>TRBV30|TRBJ1-2|-|-
CAWGRGDRPYGYTF
TGTGCCTGGGGCCGAGGGGACCGGCCCTATGGCTACACCTTC
>TRBV28|TRBJ1-1|-|-
CASSPAGVSTEAFF
TGTGCCAGCAGTCCGGCGGGGGTCAGCACTGAAGCTTTCTTT
>TRBV5-4|TRBJ2-5|-|-
CASSPGGPGGETQYF
TGTGCCAGCAGCCCGGGGGGTCCAGGGGGAGAGACCCAGTACTTC
>TRBV28|TRBJ1-1|-|-
CASRTGDRPAVEAFF
TGTGCCAGCAGAACTGGGGACCGCCCCGCCGTTGAAGCTTTCTTT
>TRBV19|TRBJ2-3|-|-
CASRAPYRGGTDTQYF
TGTGCCAGTAGGGCCCCCTACAGAGGGGGCACAGATACGCAGTATTTT
>TRBV19|TRBJ2-1|-|TRBD2
CASSRLAGNSNEQFF
TGTGCCAGTAGTAGACTAGCGGGAAACAGCAATGAGCAGTTCTTC
>TRBV15|TRBJ2-5|once|-
CATSSSGLWSETQYF
TGTGCCACCAGCAGCTCCGGCCTCTGGTCGGAGACCCAGTACTTC
>TRBV21-1|TRBJ2-2|-|-
CASSNRVDTGELFF
TGTGCCAGCAGCAACCGGGTGGACACCGGGGAGCTGTTTTTT
>TRBV6-1|TRBJ2-1|-|-
CASRTTYSSYNEQFF
TGTGCCAGCAGGACGACTTATAGCTCCTACAATGAGCAGTTCTTC
>TRBV7-2|TRBJ2-7|-|-
CASSFRDTSYEQYF
TGTGCCAGCAGCTTCCGCGACACTTCCTACGAGCAGTACTTC
>TRBV10-3|TRBJ1-4|few|TRBD1
CAISESGTDEKLFF
TGTGCCATCAGTGAGTCTGGGACAGATGAAAAACTGTTTTTT
>TRBV5-1|TRBJ1-1|-|-
CASRAGVNTEAFF
TGCGCCAGCAGGGCAGGAGTGAACACTGAAGCTTTCTTT
>TRBV27|TRBJ1-5|-|-
CASSLSTGGQANQPQHF
TGTGCCAGCAGTTTATCGACAGGAGGGCAGGCAAATCAGCCCCAGCATTTT
>TRBV25-1|TRBJ1-2|-|TRBD1
CASSGQGSGYTF
TGTGCCAGCAGTGGACAGGGGAGCGGCTACACCTTC
>TRBV11-2|TRBJ2-3|-|TRBD2
CASSRLAGETDTQYF
TGTGCCAGCAGCCGACTAGCGGGAGAAACAGATACGCAGTATTTT
>TRBV6-6|TRBJ2-5|few|-
CASSYFTGSETQYF
TGTGCCAGCAGTTACTTCACAGGGTCAGAGACCCAGTACTTC
>TRBV28|TRBJ2-7|-|-
CASSPLGGSGVRYEQYF
TGTGCCAGCAGCCCATTGGGAGGTTCGGGAGTGCGGTACGAGCAGTACTTC
>TRBV9|TRBJ2-1|-|-
CASSPRVWDEQFF
TGTGCCAGCAGCCCCCGGGTGTGGGATGAGCAGTTCTTC
>TRBV7-7|TRBJ1-5|-|-
CASSLEGSLRTAQHF
TGTGCTAGCAGCTTAGAGGGTAGTCTCCGGACGGCCCAGCATTTT
>TRBV6-6|TRBJ1-6|once|-
CASSPGGSPLHF
TGTGCCAGCAGTCCTGGAGGATCACCCCTCCACTTT
>TRBV19|TRBJ2-5|-|-
CASSIGDPGWRRQETQYF
TGTGCCAGTAGTATAGGAGACCCCGGTTGGCGGAGACAAGAGACCCAGTACTTC
>TRBV5-6|TRBJ2-3|-|-
CASSLVGSLSTDTQYF
TGTGCCAGCAGCTTGGTGGGTAGCCTTAGCACAGATACGCAGTATTTT
>TRBV6-5|TRBJ2-7|once|TRBD2
CASSPDTGGVEQYF
TGTGCCAGCAGTCCGGACACCGGGGGGGTCGAGCAGTACTTC
>TRBV5-1|TRBJ2-7|once|-
CASSLEPAGHGGEQYF
TGCGCCAGCAGCCTGGAACCAGCGGGACACGGGGGCGAGCAGTACTTC
>TRBV4-1|TRBJ2-7|-|TRBD2
CASSQGLAGRAYEQYF
TGCGCCAGCAGCCAGGGACTAGCGGGCCGAGCCTACGAGCAGTACTTC
>TRBV21-1|TRBJ2-6|-|-
CASSKIPGQGPSGANVLTF
TGTGCCAGCAGCAAAATTCCGGGACAGGGACCCTCTGGGGCCAACGTCCTGACTTTC
>TRBV11-2|TRBJ2-1|-|-
CASSLGLANEQFF
TGTGCCAGCAGCTTAGGGCTAGCTAATGAGCAGTTCTTC
>TRBV5-4|TRBJ2-5|-|TRBD2
CASSLLAGETQYF
TGTGCCAGCAGCTTACTAGCGGGAGAGACCCAGTACTTC
>TRBV4-2|TRBJ1-2|-|-
CASSQDGTPGPHGYTF
TGTGCCAGCAGCCAAGATGGGACGCCTGGGCCGCATGGCTACACCTTC
>TRBV27|TRBJ1-1|-|-
CATGRGLNTEAFF
TGTGCCACCGGACGGGGGTTAAACACTGAAGCTTTCTTT
>TRBV23-1|TRBJ1-3|-|-
CASSQSEGGTSGNTIYF
TGCGCCAGCAGTCAATCAGAAGGGGGGACCTCTGGAAACACCATATATTTT
>TRBV18|TRBJ2-5|-|TRBD2
CASSYKAGDGETQYF
TGTGCCAGCTCATACAAAGCGGGAGACGGGGAGACCCAGTACTTC
>TRBV2|TRBJ2-3|-|TRBD2
CASSEVSGRPQYF
TGTGCCAGCAGTGAAGTGAGCGGGAGGCCGCAGTATTTT
>TRBV20-1|TRBJ2-7|-|TRBD2
CSAGGGYEQYF
TGCAGTGCCGGGGGGGGGTACGAGCAGTACTTC
>TRBV6-1|TRBJ1-1|-|-
CASSPSQGRTEAFF
TGTGCCAGCAGTCCCTCACAGGGAAGGACTGAAGCTTTCTTT
>TRBV2|TRBJ2-3|-|TRBD1
CASSRDRGADTQYF
TGTGCCAGCAGTCGGGACAGGGGAGCAGATACGCAGTATTTT
>TRBV2|TRBJ2-1|once|TRBD2
CASSQRAGYNEQFF
TGTGCCAGCAGTCAAAGAGCGGGATACAATGAGCAGTTCTTC
>TRBV7-6|TRBJ2-2|-|-
CASSSHTGELFF
TGTGCCAGCAGCTCCCACACCGGGGAGCTGTTTTTT
>TRBV6-1|TRBJ2-5|-|TRBD1
CASTTGGIETQYF
TGTGCCAGCACTACAGGGGGCATAGAGACCCAGTACTTC
>TRBV28|TRBJ1-4|-|TRBD1
CASSSWGQGNEKLFF
TGTGCCAGCAGTTCCTGGGGACAGGGGAATGAAAAACTGTTTTTT
>TRBV25-1|TRBJ1-4|-|-
CASSVSGTNEKLFF
TGTGCCAGCAGTGTGTCAGGCACTAATGAAAAACTGTTTTTT